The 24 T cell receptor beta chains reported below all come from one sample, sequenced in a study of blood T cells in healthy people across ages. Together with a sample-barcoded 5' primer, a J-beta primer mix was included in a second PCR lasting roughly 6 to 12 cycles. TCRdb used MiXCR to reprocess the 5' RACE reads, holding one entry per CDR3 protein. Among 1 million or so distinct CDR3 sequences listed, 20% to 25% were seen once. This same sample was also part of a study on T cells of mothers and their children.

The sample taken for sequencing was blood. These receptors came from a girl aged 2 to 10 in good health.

The CDR3 nucleotides read TGTGCCAGCAGTCCGGACAGGGGAATCGCAGATACGCAGTATTTT. Encoded protein: CASSPDRGIADTQYF. The rearrangement links TRBV11-2 to TRBJ2-3, with 9 nucleotides matching TRBD1. Germline values: CDR1 SGHAT, CDR2 FQNNGV. The CDR3 sequence is 15 residues long. J gave up 4 bases and V 6 bases, and 8 bases lay outside the gene matches.

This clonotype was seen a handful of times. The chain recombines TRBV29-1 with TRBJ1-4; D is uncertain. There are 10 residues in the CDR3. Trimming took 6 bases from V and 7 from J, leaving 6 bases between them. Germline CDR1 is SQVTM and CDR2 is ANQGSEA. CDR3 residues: CSVGSEKLFF. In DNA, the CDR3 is TGCAGCGTAGGCAGTGAAAAACTGTTTTTT.

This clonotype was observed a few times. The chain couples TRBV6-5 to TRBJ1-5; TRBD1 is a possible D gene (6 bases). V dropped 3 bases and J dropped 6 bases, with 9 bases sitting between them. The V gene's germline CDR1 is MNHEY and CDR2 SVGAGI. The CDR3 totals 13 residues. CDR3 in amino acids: CASSYRGSQPQHF. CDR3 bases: TGTGCCAGCAGTTATAGGGGGTCTCAGCCCCAGCATTTT.

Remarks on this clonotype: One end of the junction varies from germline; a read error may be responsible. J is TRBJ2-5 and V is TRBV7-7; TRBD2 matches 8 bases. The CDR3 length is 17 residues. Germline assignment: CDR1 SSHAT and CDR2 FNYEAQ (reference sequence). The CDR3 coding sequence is TGTGCTAGCAGCTTAGCGGGGCCCGGGGGCTTAGAAGAGACCCAGTACTTC. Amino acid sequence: CASSLAGPGGLEETQYF.

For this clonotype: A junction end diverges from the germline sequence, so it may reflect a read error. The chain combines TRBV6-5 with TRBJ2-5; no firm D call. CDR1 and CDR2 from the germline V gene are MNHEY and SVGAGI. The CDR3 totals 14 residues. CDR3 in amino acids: CASNSAQFQETQYF. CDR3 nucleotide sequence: TGTGCCAGCAATTCAGCGCAGTTCCAAGAGACCCAGTATTTC.

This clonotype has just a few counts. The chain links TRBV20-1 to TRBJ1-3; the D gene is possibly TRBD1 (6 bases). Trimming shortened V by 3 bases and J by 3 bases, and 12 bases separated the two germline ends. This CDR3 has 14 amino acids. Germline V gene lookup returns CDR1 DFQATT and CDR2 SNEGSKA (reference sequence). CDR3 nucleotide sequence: TGCAGTGCTAGCCTGGACAGCGGTGGAAACACCATATATTTT. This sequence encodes CSASLDSGGNTIYF.

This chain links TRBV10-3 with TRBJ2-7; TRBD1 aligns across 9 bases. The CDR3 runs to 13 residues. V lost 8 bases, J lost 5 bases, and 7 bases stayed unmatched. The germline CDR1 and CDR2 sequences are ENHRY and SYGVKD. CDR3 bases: TGTGCCATCGAAGGGGACAGGGCCGACGAGCAGTACTTC. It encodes CAIEGDRADEQYF.

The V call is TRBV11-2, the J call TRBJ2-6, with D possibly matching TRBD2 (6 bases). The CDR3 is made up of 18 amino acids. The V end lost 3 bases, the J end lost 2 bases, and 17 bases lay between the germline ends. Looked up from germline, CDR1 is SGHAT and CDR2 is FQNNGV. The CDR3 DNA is TGTGCCAGCAGCTTTGGCCGGATCGGGACTGCTGGGGCCAACGTCCTGACTTTC. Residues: CASSFGRIGTAGANVLTF.

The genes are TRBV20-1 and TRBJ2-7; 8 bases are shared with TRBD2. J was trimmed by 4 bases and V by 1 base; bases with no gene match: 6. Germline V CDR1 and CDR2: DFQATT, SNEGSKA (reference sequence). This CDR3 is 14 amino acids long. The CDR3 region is CSARGPGGRYEQYF. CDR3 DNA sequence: TGCAGTGCTAGAGGCCCGGGGGGGCGTTACGAGCAGTACTTC.

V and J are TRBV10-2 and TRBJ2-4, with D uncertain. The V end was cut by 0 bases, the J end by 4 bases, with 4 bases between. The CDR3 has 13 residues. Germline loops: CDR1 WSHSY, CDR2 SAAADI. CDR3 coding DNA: TGCGCCAGCAGTGAGTCTCTTAAAAACATTCAGTACTTC. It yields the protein CASSESLKNIQYF.

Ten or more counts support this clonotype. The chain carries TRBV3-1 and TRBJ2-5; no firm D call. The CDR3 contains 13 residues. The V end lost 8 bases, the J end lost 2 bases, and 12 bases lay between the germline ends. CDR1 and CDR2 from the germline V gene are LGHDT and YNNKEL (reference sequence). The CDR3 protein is CASAFGPQETQYF. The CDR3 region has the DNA TGTGCCAGCGCCTTCGGGCCGCAAGAGACCCAGTACTTC.

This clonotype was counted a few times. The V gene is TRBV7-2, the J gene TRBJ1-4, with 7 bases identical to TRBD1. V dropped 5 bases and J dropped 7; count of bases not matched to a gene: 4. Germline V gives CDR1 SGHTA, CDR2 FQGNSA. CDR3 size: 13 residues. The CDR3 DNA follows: TGTGCCAGCAGCGCAGACAGGGTTGAAAAACTGTTTTTT. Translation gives CASSADRVEKLFF.

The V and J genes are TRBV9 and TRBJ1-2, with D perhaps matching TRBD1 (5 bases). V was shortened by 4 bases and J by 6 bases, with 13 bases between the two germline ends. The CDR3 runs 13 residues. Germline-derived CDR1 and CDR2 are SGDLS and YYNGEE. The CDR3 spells CASSFAGIDGYTF. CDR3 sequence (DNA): TGTGCCAGCAGCTTTGCAGGGATTGATGGCTACACCTTC.

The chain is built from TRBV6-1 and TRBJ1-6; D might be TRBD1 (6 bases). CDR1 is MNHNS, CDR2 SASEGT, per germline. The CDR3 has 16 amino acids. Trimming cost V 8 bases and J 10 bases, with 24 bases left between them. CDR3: CASAKSRAGDISPLHF. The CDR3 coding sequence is TGTGCCAGCGCCAAGTCTAGGGCAGGGGACATCTCACCCCTCCACTTT.

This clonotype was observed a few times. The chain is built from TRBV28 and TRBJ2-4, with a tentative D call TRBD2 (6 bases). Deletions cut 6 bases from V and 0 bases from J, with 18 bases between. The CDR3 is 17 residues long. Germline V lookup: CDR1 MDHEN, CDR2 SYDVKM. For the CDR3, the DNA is TGTGCCAGCAGACCGGGACTGGCGGATCTAGCCAAAAACATTCAGTACTTC. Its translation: CASRPGLADLAKNIQYF.

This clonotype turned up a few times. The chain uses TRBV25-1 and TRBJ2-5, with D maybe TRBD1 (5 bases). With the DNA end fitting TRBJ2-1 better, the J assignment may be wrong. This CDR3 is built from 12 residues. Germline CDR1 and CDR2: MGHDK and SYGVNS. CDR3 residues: CASSDLTALQFF. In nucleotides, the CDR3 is TGTGCCAGCAGTGACCTGACAGCGCTACAGTTCTTC.

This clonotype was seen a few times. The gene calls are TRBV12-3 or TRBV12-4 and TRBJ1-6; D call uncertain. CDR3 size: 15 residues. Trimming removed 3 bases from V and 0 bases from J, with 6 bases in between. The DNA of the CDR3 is TGTGCCAGCAGTTTGGCCTACTCCTATAATTCACCCCTCCACTTT. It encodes CASSLAYSYNSPLHF.

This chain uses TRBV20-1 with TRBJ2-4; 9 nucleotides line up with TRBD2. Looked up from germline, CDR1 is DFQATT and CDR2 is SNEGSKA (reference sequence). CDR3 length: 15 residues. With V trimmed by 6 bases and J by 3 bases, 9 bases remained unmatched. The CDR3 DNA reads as TGCAGTGCCCGACCGGCGGGAGGGGTCAAAAACATTCAGTACTTC. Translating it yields CSARPAGGVKNIQYF.

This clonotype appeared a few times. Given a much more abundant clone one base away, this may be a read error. The chain's CDR3 is CASRPGTGAYEQYF. DNA for the CDR3: TGTGCCAGCAGACCCGGGACAGGGGCCTACGAGCAGTACTTC. This chain uses TRBV7-2 with TRBJ2-7; TRBD1 agrees at 10 bases. V dropped 6 bases and J dropped 2; count of bases not matched to a gene: 4. The CDR3 runs to 14 residues. Germline V gene lookup returns CDR1 SGHTA and CDR2 FQGNSA.

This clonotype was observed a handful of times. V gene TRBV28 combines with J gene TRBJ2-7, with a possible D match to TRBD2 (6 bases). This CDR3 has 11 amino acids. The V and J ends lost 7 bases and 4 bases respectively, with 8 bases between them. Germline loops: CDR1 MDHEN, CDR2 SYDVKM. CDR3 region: CASKAGYEQYF. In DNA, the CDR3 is TGTGCCAGCAAGGCGGGATACGAGCAGTACTTC.

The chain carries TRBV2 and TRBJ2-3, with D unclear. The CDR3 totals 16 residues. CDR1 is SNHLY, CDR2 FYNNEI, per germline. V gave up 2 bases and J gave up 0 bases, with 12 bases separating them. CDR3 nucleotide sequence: TGTGCCAGCAGTGAAATCCTAGTCCCAAGCACAGATACGCAGTATTTT. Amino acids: CASSEILVPSTDTQYF.

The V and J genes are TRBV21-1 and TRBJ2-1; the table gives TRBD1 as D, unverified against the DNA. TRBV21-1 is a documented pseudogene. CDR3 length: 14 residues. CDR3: CASSKRDTNNEQFF. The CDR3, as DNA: TGTGCCAGCAGCAAACGGGACACCAACAATGAGCAGTTCTTC.

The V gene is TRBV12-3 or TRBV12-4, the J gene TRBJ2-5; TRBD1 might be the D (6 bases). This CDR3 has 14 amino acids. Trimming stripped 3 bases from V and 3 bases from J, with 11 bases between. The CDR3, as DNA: TGTGCCAGCAGTTTTCCTTACAGGGAAGAGACCCAGTACTTC. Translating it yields CASSFPYREETQYF.

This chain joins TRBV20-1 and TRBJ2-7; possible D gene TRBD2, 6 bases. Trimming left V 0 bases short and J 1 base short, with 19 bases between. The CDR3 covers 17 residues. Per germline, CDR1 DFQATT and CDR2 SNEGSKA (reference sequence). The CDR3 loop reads CSARDIIGGIPSYEQYF. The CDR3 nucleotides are TGCAGTGCTAGAGATATAATAGGCGGGATCCCATCCTACGAGCAGTACTTC.